This T cell receptor (beta chain) originates from a study of blood T cell repertoires in COVID-19. In the authors' workflow: Nucleated cell counts were estimated from reference gene primer amplification. Repertoires were generated with immunoSEQ multiplex PCR, while TCRdb's copy carries only in-frame clones and drops some. V, J and clone size are those of that table, while D and trimming were read from the DNA. The sample comprises some 290,000 clones, roughly 86% of which are singletons, and about 4% rests with the top ten. This CDR3 spans 15 amino acids. Trimming removed 4 bases from V and 9 bases from J; junction bases left unmatched: 10. From germline, CDR1 is LNHDA and CDR2 SQIVND (reference sequence).

V gene TRBV19 combines with J gene TRBJ1-5; TRBD1 matches 9 bases. This receptor was taken from a man between 18 and 29 years old with active or convalescent COVID-19. Sequenced: peripheral blood. CDR3 region: CASSKDRGSNGPQHF. The CDR3 DNA sequence: TGTGCCAGTAGTAAGGACAGGGGTTCCAATGGGCCCCAGCATTTT. Full variable domain (remainder filled in from reference TRBV19 and TRBJ1-5): DGGITQSPKYLFRKEGQNVTLSCEQNLNHDAMYWYRQDPGQGLRLIYYSQIVNDFQKGDIAEGYSVSREKKESFPLTVTSAQKNPTAFYLCASSKDRGSNGPQHFGDGTRLSIL.